This is a list of T cell receptor beta chains from one sample in a study of cytomegalovirus exposure and HLA in healthy donors. Some clones are missing from TCRdb's copy, which holds only in-frame ones; the method was immunoSEQ multiplex PCR. Here the sample spans approximately 88,000 clones, over 75% being singletons. Sequencing was performed on PBMCs. The receptors derive from a man between 18 and 35 years old in good health and CMV-seronegative. The CDR3 runs from the conserved cysteine through the conserved F or W. A D gene is named only where the DNA matches it firmly. The size entry is marked missing in some rows and otherwise reads once, few, many or a size class.

d_gene	abundance	v_gene	j_gene	CDR3aa	CDR3nt
-	-	TRBV5-6	TRBJ1-2	CASSLTEFYGYTF	TGTGCCAGCAGCTTGACAGAGTTCTATGGCTACACCTTC
TRBD1	-	TRBV5-1	TRBJ1-5	CASSLGAGGQPQHF	TGCGCCAGCAGCTTGGGGGCAGGGGGACAGCCCCAGCATTTT
-	-	TRBV5-6	TRBJ2-1	CASSIDSYSYNEQFF	TGTGCCAGCAGTATAGACTCCTACTCCTACAATGAGCAGTTCTTC
TRBD2	once	TRBV19	TRBJ2-3	CASSIGGRGGASADTQYF	TGTGCCAGTAGTATAGGGGGTCGCGGGGGGGCCAGTGCAGATACGCAGTATTTT
TRBD1	-	TRBV5-8	TRBJ2-3	CASSPGGGRYTDTQYF	TGTGCCAGCAGTCCAGGGGGCGGCAGATACACAGATACGCAGTATTTT
TRBD1	-	TRBV7-2	TRBJ1-5	CASSSDRDQPQHF	TGTGCCAGCAGCTCGGACAGGGATCAGCCCCAGCATTTT
-	once	TRBV11-2	TRBJ1-1	CASSLVLQGNTEAFF	TGTGCCAGCAGCTTAGTTCTACAGGGGAACACTGAAGCTTTCTTT
-	few	TRBV25-1	TRBJ1-5	CASSEYGGVGQPQHF	TGTGCCAGCAGTGAATATGGGGGGGTAGGGCAGCCCCAGCATTTT
-	-	TRBV5-5	TRBJ2-7	CASSTLQGLGGEQYF	TGTGCCAGCAGCACTCTACAGGGCCTCGGCGGCGAGCAGTACTTC
-	-	TRBV18	TRBJ2-3	CASSLAVRSTDTQYF	TGTGCCAGCTCACTAGCGGTGCGTAGCACAGATACGCAGTATTTT
TRBD1	-	TRBV6-1	TRBJ2-7	CASSINDRVGPYF	TGTGCCAGCAGTATAAACGACAGGGTGGGCCCGTACTTC
-	-	TRBV19	TRBJ2-7	CASSPHSGQSYEQYF	TGTGCCAGTAGTCCCCACTCGGGACAATCCTACGAGCAGTACTTC
-	-	TRBV5-5	TRBJ1-4	CASSSPGGEKLFF	TGTGCCAGCAGCTCCCCAGGTGGGGAAAAACTGTTTTTT
TRBD1	-	TRBV7-9	TRBJ1-2	CSTSPLGQGDGYTF	TGTTCCACCTCTCCCCTGGGACAGGGGGATGGCTACACCTTC
-	-	TRBV4-2	TRBJ1-5	CASSQVGGQDSNQPQHF	TGTGCCAGCAGCCAAGTTGGAGGGCAGGATAGCAATCAGCCCCAGCATTTT
TRBD1	-	TRBV7-9	TRBJ2-2	CASTRSRGPYNTGELFF	TGTGCCAGCACTCGATCCAGGGGGCCCTATAACACCGGGGAGCTGTTTTTT
-	-	TRBV18	TRBJ2-6	CASSPSDSGANVLTF	TGTGCCAGCTCCCCGAGTGACAGTGGGGCCAACGTCCTGACTTTC
-	-	TRBV5-1	TRBJ2-2	CASSGPPRRALLKNTGELFF	TGCGCCAGCAGCGGACCACCCCGCAGGGCCCTACTGAAGAACACCGGGGAGCTGTTTTTT
-	few	TRBV4-1	TRBJ1-5	CASSQDRGTNQPQHF	TGCGCCAGCAGCCAAGATCGCGGGACTAATCAGCCCCAGCATTTT
TRBD1	-	TRBV6-1	TRBJ1-2	CASSENRGINYGYTF	TGTGCCAGCAGTGAGAACAGGGGTATAAATTATGGCTACACCTTC
TRBD1	-	TRBV5-6	TRBJ1-1	CASTADRGRNTEAFF	TGTGCCAGCACCGCAGACAGGGGCAGGAACACTGAAGCTTTCTTT
-	-	TRBV19	TRBJ1-1	CASSIHGGTEAFF	TGTGCCAGTAGTATCCACGGGGGGACTGAAGCTTTCTTT
-	-	TRBV18	TRBJ2-5	CASSPPQVLPGLTETQYF	TGTGCCAGCTCACCACCGCAGGTTCTCCCTGGGTTAACAGAGACCCAGTACTTC
TRBD1	-	TRBV6-5	TRBJ1-2	CASSYGTGHNYGYTF	TGTGCCAGCAGTTATGGGACAGGCCATAACTATGGCTACACCTTC
TRBD1	once	TRBV7-9	TRBJ1-1	CASSLSAGGRDTEAFF	TGTGCCAGCAGCTTAAGCGCAGGGGGCCGGGACACTGAAGCTTTCTTT
-	few	TRBV6-4	TRBJ1-6	CASSDEGESYNSPLHF	TGTGCCAGCAGTGACGAGGGGGAGTCCTATAATTCACCCCTCCACTTT
TRBD1	-	TRBV2	TRBJ2-5	CASSYRGRETQYF	TGTGCCAGCAGTTACAGGGGGCGAGAGACCCAGTACTTC
-	-	TRBV7-6	TRBJ1-1	CASSLAGAGNTEAFF	TGTGCCAGCAGCTTAGCGGGGGCGGGGAACACTGAAGCTTTCTTT
TRBD2	-	TRBV11-2	TRBJ2-5	CASRSLAGGQETQYF	TGTGCCAGCAGGTCCCTAGCGGGGGGGCAAGAGACCCAGTACTTC
-	-	TRBV7-9	TRBJ2-7	CASSLGTTSYEQYF	TGTGCCAGCAGCTTAGGGACTACCTCCTACGAGCAGTACTTC
-	few	TRBV10-2	TRBJ2-3	CASSDVAGDTQYF	TGCGCCAGCAGTGATGTCGCAGGAGATACGCAGTATTTT
TRBD1	-	TRBV5-1	TRBJ1-2	CASSTETGGAYGYTF	TGCGCCAGCAGCACCGAGACAGGGGGCGCCTATGGCTACACCTTC
TRBD2	-	TRBV13	TRBJ2-1	CASSFRGVTEQFF	TGTGCCAGCAGCTTTCGGGGGGTAACTGAGCAGTTCTTC
-	-	TRBV6-5	TRBJ2-2	CASRTTGELFF	TGTGCCAGCAGGACAACCGGGGAGCTGTTTTTT
-	few	TRBV25-1	TRBJ1-1	CASSEYGEAEAFF	TGTGCCAGCAGTGAATACGGGGAGGCTGAAGCTTTCTTT
-	-	TRBV5-1	TRBJ2-7	CASSQHYEQYF	TGCGCCAGCAGCCAACACTACGAGCAGTACTTC
-	-	TRBV7-2	TRBJ2-7	CASSSYGYEQYF	TGTGCCAGCAGCTCCTACGGCTACGAGCAGTACTTC
-	few	TRBV7-2	TRBJ1-1	CASTKGRVDTEAFF	TGTGCCAGCACCAAAGGGAGGGTGGACACTGAAGCTTTCTTT
-	-	TRBV12-5	TRBJ2-1	CASGPGVTTSYNEQFF	TGTGCTAGTGGCCCGGGGGTGACCACGTCCTACAATGAGCAGTTCTTC